The 26 T cell receptor beta chains presented below share a single source sample, sequenced in a study of blood T cells in healthy people across ages. A second roughly 7 to 11 cycle PCR used barcoded and J-beta primers. TCRdb analysed the 5' RACE reads with MiXCR anew, one entry per CDR3 protein. The sample includes hundreds of thousands of distinct CDR3 sequences, roughly 30% of them seen just once. Source material: blood. The receptors were sampled from a woman aged 80 or over in good health.

There are a few counts of this clonotype. The CDR3 nucleotides are TGTGCCAGCAGCCAATCCGGGGGGAACACTGAAGCTTTCTTT. It translates to CASSQSGGNTEAFF. The V and J genes are TRBV6-5 and TRBJ1-1; D is perhaps TRBD1 (5 bases). The CDR3 loop spans 14 amino acids. Trimming shortened V by 6 bases and J by 1 base, and 12 bases separated the two germline ends. Per the germline V gene, CDR1 is MNHEY and CDR2 is SVGAGI.

For this clonotype: Possible read error: a much larger clone is one base away. V gene TRBV6-6 combines with J gene TRBJ1-4; D is possibly TRBD1 (5 bases). The V gene lost 8 bases and the J gene lost 12 bases, with 19 bases spanning the gap. Germline CDR1 reads MNHNY; CDR2 reads SVGAGI (reference sequence). The CDR3 extends over 13 amino acids. CDR3 residues: CASGELGTLELFF. The CDR3 region has the DNA TGTGCCAGCGGCGAACTCGGGACCTTGGAACTGTTTTTT.

The rearrangement joins TRBV7-3 to TRBJ1-2, with 9 bases lining up with TRBD1. Germline V gives CDR1 SGHTA, CDR2 FQGTGA. This CDR3 comprises 14 residues. V lost 5 bases, J lost 4 bases, and 5 bases stayed unmatched. In DNA, the CDR3 is TGTGCCAGCAGCACGGGACAGGGAGGCTATGGCTACACCTTC. Translated, it gives CASSTGQGGYGYTF. The variable domain in full, with the rest retrieved from reference TRBV7-3 and TRBJ1-2, is GAGVSQTPSNKVTEKGKYVELRCDPISGHTALYWYRQSLGQGPEFLIYFQGTGAADDSGLPNDRFFAVRPEGSVSTLKIQRTERGDSAVYLCASSTGQGGYGYTFGSGTRLTVV.

The chain recombines TRBV20-1 with TRBJ2-3; D unresolved. This CDR3 has 14 residues. Between the trimmed V and J ends, which lost 6 bases and 1 base, there was a span of 14 bases. The germline V gene encodes CDR1 DFQATT and CDR2 SNEGSKA (reference sequence). CDR3 residues: CSAPAVTRTDTQYF. DNA of the CDR3: TGCAGTGCCCCGGCCGTCACCCGCACAGATACGCAGTATTTT.

This clonotype was seen at least ten times. V usage is TRBV3-1 and J usage is TRBJ2-5; 13 nucleotides match TRBD2. The CDR3 is 18 residues long. CDR1 and CDR2 (germline): LGHDT, YNNKEL (reference sequence). V shed 0 bases, J shed 1 base, and the junction held 5 bases outside the gene matches. CDR3 in amino acids: CASSQETSGGTLQETQYF. The CDR3 DNA sequence: TGTGCCAGCAGCCAAGAGACTAGCGGGGGGACCCTCCAAGAGACCCAGTACTTC.

The table lists this clonotype with many counts. J is TRBJ1-1 and V is TRBV5-1; maybe TRBD1 (6 bases). The germline CDR1 and CDR2 sequences are SGHRS and YFSETQ. The V and J ends lost 1 base and 5 bases respectively, with 12 bases between them. CDR3 length: 14 residues. The CDR3 nucleotides read TGCGCCAGCAGCTTGAGCAGGGGTGGAACTGAAGCTTTCTTT. Translation gives CASSLSRGGTEAFF.

The rearrangement joins TRBV10-3 to TRBJ1-2; D is perhaps TRBD1 (5 bases). This CDR3 has 13 residues. Deletions cut 8 bases from V and 2 bases from J, with 12 bases between. Germline CDR1 ENHRY, CDR2 SYGVKD. CDR3 loop: CAIGAGLNYGYTF. The CDR3 DNA reads as TGTGCCATCGGGGCAGGGTTGAACTATGGCTACACCTTC.

For this clonotype: A single base separates this from a much larger clone, so it may be a read error. This sequence joins TRBV5-4 and TRBJ2-4, with a weak D call TRBD2 (6 bases). Trimming took off 0 bases at V and 13 bases at J, with 17 bases between the two ends. Germline V gives CDR1 SGHNT, CDR2 YYREEE (reference sequence). The CDR3 has 14 amino acids. DNA of the CDR3: TGTGCCAGCAGCTTGGCAGGTAGCGGTTATGAGCAGTACTTC. Amino acid sequence: CASSLAGSGYEQYF.

The CDR3 loop reads CSARNGQTGSNQPQHF. DNA of the CDR3: TGCAGTGCTAGAAATGGACAGACAGGGAGCAATCAGCCCCAGCATTTT. This chain links TRBV20-1 with TRBJ1-5; 7 positions agree with TRBD1. With 2 bases clipped from V and 1 base from J, the junction kept 8 bases outside the gene matches. This CDR3 is built from 16 residues. Germline V gene data show CDR1 as DFQATT and CDR2 as SNEGSKA (reference sequence).

About this clonotype: A much larger clone is a single base away; this may be a read error. Because it lacks the conserved phenylalanine or tryptophan at the end, this CDR3 is likely a read error. The V call is TRBV25-1, the J call TRBJ1-2, with unresolved D. This CDR3 is built from 14 residues. Trimming took 4 bases from V and 4 from J, leaving 13 bases between them. Germline V gene lookup returns CDR1 MGHDK and CDR2 SYGVNS. The CDR3 protein is CASSGFDGSYGYTC. The DNA of the CDR3 is TGTGCCAGCAGTGGATTTGACGGAAGCTATGGCTACACCTGC.

A word on this clonotype: A read error is possible here, since a much larger clone lies one base away. The chain is built from TRBV29-1 and TRBJ2-1; a weak D match, TRBD2 (6 bases). Germline V gene lookup returns CDR1 SQVTM and CDR2 ANQGSEA. This CDR3 spans 13 amino acids. Trimming pared 7 bases from V and 8 bases from J, leaving 18 bases between. Here the CDR3 DNA reads TGCAGCGCGACGGAACTAGCTCGCCATGAGCAGTTCTTC. It specifies CSATELARHEQFF.

This clonotype was recorded many times. The V and J genes are TRBV7-2 and TRBJ2-1; D might be TRBD1 or TRBD2, each matching 7 bases. The CDR3 consists of 13 residues. Trimming shortened V by 7 bases and J by 9 bases, and 16 bases separated the two germline ends. Germline values: CDR1 SGHTA, CDR2 FQGNSA. The CDR3 DNA is TGTGCCAGCATTACCGACAGGGAGGGTGAGCAGTTCTTC. Residues: CASITDREGEQFF.

A remark on this clonotype: A clone one base away is much larger, so this may be a read error. The CDR3 bases are TGTGCCAGCAGAGCCCGGACAGGGGTATCGGAAGAGACCCAGTTCTTC. Encoded protein: CASRARTGVSEETQFF. The V gene is TRBV6-5, the J gene TRBJ2-5, with 9 bases identical to TRBD1. Gene TRBJ2-1 matches the end of the DNA better, so the J call may be wrong. CDR1 is MNHEY, CDR2 SVGAGI, per germline. CDR3 length equals 16 residues.

The chain couples TRBV3-1 to TRBJ2-6, with D tentatively TRBD1 (5 bases). CDR3 length: 18 residues. Trimming took off 0 bases at V and 0 bases at J, with 12 bases between the two ends. CDR1 is LGHDT, CDR2 YNNKEL, per germline (reference sequence). The CDR3: CASSQERRQYSGANVLTF. CDR3 in DNA: TGTGCCAGCAGCCAAGAACGCCGACAGTACTCTGGGGCCAACGTCCTGACTTTC.

Concerning this clonotype itself: This may come from a read error, since a much larger clone is one base off. This chain links TRBV7-2 with TRBJ2-5, with TRBD2 matching over 12 bases. This CDR3 spans 16 amino acids. V lost 5 bases to trimming and J lost 4 bases; unmatched junction nucleotides: 8. The V gene's germline CDR1 is SGHTA and CDR2 FQGNSA. CDR3 residues: CASSRGLAGRAETQYF. The CDR3 nucleotides read TGTGCCAGCAGCCGCGGACTAGCGGGGAGGGCAGAGACCCAGTACTTC.

The chain links TRBV5-1 to TRBJ2-2, with TRBD1 identical over 8 bases. Losses at the gene ends were 4 bases for V and 7 bases for J; bases not matched to a gene: 6. This CDR3 region has 14 residues. Germline-derived CDR1 and CDR2 are SGHRS and YFSETQ. CDR3 sequence: CASSLSGGVGELFF. The CDR3, as DNA: TGCGCCAGCAGCCTGTCAGGGGGCGTCGGGGAGCTGTTTTTT.

A note on this clonotype: This sequence may be a read error, since a much larger clone differs from it by one base. The chain joins TRBV9 to TRBJ1-1; D is undetermined. The CDR3 extends over 14 amino acids. CDR1 SGDLS and CDR2 YYNGEE come from the germline V gene. V gave up 0 bases and J gave up 1 base, with 7 bases separating them. DNA of the CDR3: TGTGCCAGCAGCGTAGTGTCCGAGAACACTGAAGCTTTCTTT. It codes for CASSVVSENTEAFF.

V gene TRBV20-1 combines with J gene TRBJ2-1; no reliable D call. The J call may be mistaken, given a closer DNA end match to TRBJ2-7. CDR1 is DFQATT and CDR2 is SNEGSKA in the germline V gene (reference sequence). This CDR3 has 14 amino acids. This chain's CDR3 is CSARDSSRYNEQYF. The CDR3 DNA is TGCAGTGCTAGAGATTCGAGCAGGTACAATGAGCAGTACTTC.

The CDR3 sequence is CSAYPPQAGPYEQYF. The CDR3 DNA reads TGCAGTGCTTACCCCCCACAAGCGGGGCCCTACGAGCAGTACTTC. The chain uses TRBV20-1 and TRBJ2-7, with 7 positions matching TRBD2. The germline V gene has CDR1 DFQATT and CDR2 SNEGSKA (reference sequence). V lost 5 bases and J lost 2; bases outside the gene matches: 12. CDR3 length: 15 residues.

The sample holds a few counts of this clonotype. A junction end diverges from the germline sequence, so it may reflect a read error. CDR3 bases: TGTGCCAGCGGTTACATGATTGGCGGGGGAAACAATGAGCAGTTCTTC. It encodes CASGYMIGGGNNEQFF. V gene TRBV6-5 combines with J gene TRBJ2-1; TRBD2 matches 7 bases. Germline CDR1 is MNHEY and CDR2 is SVGAGI. The CDR3 runs to 16 residues.

The chain has TRBV5-1 and TRBJ1-1; D call uncertain. The germline CDR1 and CDR2 sequences are SGHRS and YFSETQ. The ends were cut back, 0 bases at V and 1 base at J, with 10 bases in the middle. The CDR3 is 15 residues long. The CDR3 DNA reads TGCGCCAGCAGCTTGGAGGGTAAGGGGAACACTGAAGCTTTCTTT. This codes for CASSLEGKGNTEAFF.

J is TRBJ1-1 and V is TRBV5-5; D is uncertain. Trimming shortened V by 1 base and J by 1 base, and 8 bases separated the two germline ends. Germline CDR1 SGHKS, CDR2 YYEKEE (reference sequence). The CDR3 is 14 residues long. The CDR3 loop is CASSLRLQNTEAFF. In DNA form, the CDR3 reads TGTGCCAGCAGCTTGCGACTCCAGAACACTGAAGCTTTCTTT.

This clonotype was detected many times. The J gene is TRBJ2-7, the V gene TRBV27; the D call may be TRBD1 or TRBD2 (5 bases each). Per germline, CDR1 MNHEY and CDR2 SMNVEV (reference sequence). Trimming took 2 bases from V and 5 from J, leaving 10 bases between them. The CDR3 extends over 13 amino acids. CDR3 protein: CASSLRGTHEQYF. For the CDR3, the DNA is TGTGCCAGCAGTTTAAGAGGGACCCACGAGCAGTACTTC.

This clonotype came up many times. The J gene is TRBJ2-1, the V gene TRBV15; 11 bases line up with TRBD2. Germline V gene lookup returns CDR1 LNHNV and CDR2 YYDKDF (reference sequence). V dropped 0 bases and J dropped 0; count of bases not matched to a gene: 10. This CDR3 spans 20 amino acids. The CDR3 loop is CATSRDVLAGVPSSYNEQFF. The CDR3, as DNA: TGTGCCACCAGCAGAGATGTACTAGCGGGGGTCCCAAGCTCCTACAATGAGCAGTTCTTC.

The V call is TRBV7-9, the J call TRBJ2-7; 13 nucleotides line up with TRBD2. TRBJ2-4 explains the end of the DNA better; the J call may be wrong. From germline, CDR1 is SEHNR and CDR2 FQNEAQ (reference sequence). There are 14 residues in the CDR3. CDR3 DNA sequence: TGTGCCAGCAGCACTAGCGGGGGGGCCCTCATTCAGTACTTC. As protein: CASSTSGGALIQYF.

This clonotype was counted a few times. V gene TRBV9 combines with J gene TRBJ2-1; D tentatively reads TRBD1 or TRBD2 (6 bases each). The CDR3 sequence is 15 residues long. Trimming cost V 4 bases and J 0 bases, with 11 bases left between them. In germline, CDR1 is SGDLS, CDR2 YYNGEE. CDR3 bases: TGTGCCAGCAGCATAGGGGGGTACTCCTACAATGAGCAGTTCTTC. Translated, it gives CASSIGGYSYNEQFF.